Listed here is a single T cell receptor beta chain. The antigen is unknown. This record comes from a study of T cells in Graves' hyperthyroidism and ophthalmopathy. The study, taken as a whole, reports: A model of 13 V-J pairs discriminated ophthalmopathy from stable hyperthyroidism. Before onset, by a median of about seven months, the model predicted ophthalmopathy.

The germline gives CDR1 DFQATT, CDR2 SNEGSKA (reference sequence). The CDR3 has 13 amino acids. V lost 1 base, J lost 7 bases, and 14 bases lay in between. RNA transcripts were the template for amplifying TCR beta CDR3 regions. The study used the HTBI primer set for a first-round RT-PCR of the TCR CDR3. A single record per CDR3 protein comes from TCRdb applying MiXCR to the multiplex PCR reads. The table has a few hundred thousand distinct CDR3 sequences, around 43% seen once; the top ten hold around two fifths. V usage is TRBV20-1 and J usage is TRBJ2-7, with D tentatively TRBD1 (6 bases). The sample was peripheral blood or thyroid tissue (not recorded which). The clonotype comes from an adult woman with Graves' disease, either hyperthyroidism or ophthalmopathy (not recorded which). CDR3 sequence reads: CSARVGTSGEQYF. The CDR3 region has the DNA TGCAGTGCTAGAGTCGGGACATCGGGTGAGCAGTACTTC.